This T cell receptor beta chain is from a study of shared clonotypes between healthy human individuals (TCRdb year 2020). Concerning the study at large: The cohort included a few men and a couple of women between 18 and 49 years of age. For each donor, CD4 naive and CD4 memory were each given three plates, CD8 naive was given two plates, and CD8 memory was given one plate. The study deeply sequenced blood TCR repertoires of five healthy adults to estimate repertoire size and the extent of clonotype sharing between individuals. To increase sequencing depth and limit assay-specific biases, TCR repertoire library preparation and sequencing were carried out by different laboratories using diverse techniques. Per donor, leukapheresis produced somewhere between about 0.8 and 9 billion PBMCs.

What the study reported, not specific to this receptor: Even with the large sequencing depth, rarefaction of the sorted-subset datasets indicated that sequencing was incomplete. Because the study included a small number of donors, the genetic and exposure-history diversity represented was limited. Sampling was restricted to blood, and TCR repertoires in tissue are likely to differ from TCR repertoires in blood. Compared with non-shared clonotypes, clonotypes shared by all four sorted-subset donors had higher generation probabilities. Across a handful of donors, 5% to 6% of naive CD4, approximately 3.5% of naive CD8, under 2.5% of memory CD4, and 0.4% to 0.45% of memory CD8 clonotypes were shared. Pairwise subsampling led to the expectation that sequencing depth would affect the degree of clonotype sharing among donors. Larger estimated clonotype richness was generally found for naive subsets than for memory subsets.

Using the deep immunoSEQ assay, TCR CDR3 regions were amplified from genomic DNA by multiplex PCR. For each cell subset, the extracted genomic DNA was distributed evenly across all wells of several immunoSEQ 96-well plates, and each plate served as one replicate. Each replicate PCR for sorted subsets received approximately 220 ng genomic DNA, equal to roughly 33,000 T cell genomes. Purified libraries were quantified with a Qubit 3.0 fluorometer, sized on a Bioanalyzer 2100, and re-quantified with the KAPA Library Quantification kit. Every immunoSEQ 96-well plate was sequenced on a separate single-read 150-cycle Illumina NextSeq 550 flow cell. In the source study's methods: Because the immunoSEQ output included only junctional sequences and no quality scores, the filtering could not be the same as the filtering used for full-length reads. Sequences were annotated with PyIR, a Python wrapper for IgBLAST v1.9, and V/J genes and CDR3 were assigned using IMGT germline references. Any read was removed if the V/J assignment was weak (E-value above 1e-6), the CDR3 was missing, or the read contained stop codons, out-of-frame junctions, or ambiguous translated residues. V3J clonotypes were defined by identical inferred V gene, J gene, and CDR3 amino acid sequence. The percentage overlap between two repertoires was calculated by dividing the number of shared unique clonotypes by the size of the smaller repertoire. Three approaches were used to assess repertoire richness: RTK rarefaction, the Chao1 estimator, and Recon v2.1 estimates of unobserved clonotypes. For all TCRbeta clonotypes obtained by the gDNA method from a few donors, generation probabilities were computed with OLGA. In TCRdb, the immuneACCESS table is reduced to in-frame sequences with V and J assigned. These tables do not hold every clone; where another copy was compared, an unresolved V gene accounts for under half, and the others remain unexplained. V and J calls and clone size are given by that table; D and trimming were obtained from the DNA. The sample yields some 690,000 clones; less than 95% were counted once. The ten top clones hold less than 40% of the sample.

Healthy HIV-negative adults with no recently reported acute infections or vaccinations were included as donors. Every donor was a Caucasian adult living in Nashville, Tennessee, USA. The CD8 memory samples were a combination of magnetically selected CD45RO+ cells and CCR7-negative CD45RA+ effector memory (TemRA) cells. Blood was obtained by leukapheresis, after which PBMCs were separated by Ficoll-Histopaque density gradient centrifugation and cryopreserved in liquid nitrogen vapor phase. Analytical flow cytometry was used to check the purity and quantity of every magnetically sorted T cell population. From each sorted fraction, genomic DNA was isolated and quantified by UV absorbance on a Nanodrop 2000c. On this clone itself: Its antigen target is currently unknown. No base qualities exist here, and no much larger clone lies one base off it.

The source material was memory CD8+ T cells from PBMCs. The intended sense of this specimen's cell subset or site label: CD45RO+ cells pooled with CCR7-negative TemRA cells. The clonotype was recovered from a man younger than 30 in good health. Some clones in this sample may be carry-over from other donors' samples.

The CDR3 protein: CATSRESNQPQHF. The DNA is as follows: TGTGCCACCAGCAGAGAGTCCAATCAGCCCCAGCATTTT. This sequence uses TRBV15 and TRBJ1-5; no D gene is confidently identified. The junction shows trimming of 0 bases on V and 3 bases on J, plus 3 bases between the germline ends. Inclusive of the bounding cysteine and phenylalanine, the CDR3 is 13 residues long. Only the CDR3 part of the read is kept: 39 bases, read in frame from the first base. Based on the germline V gene (reference sequence), the CDR1 and CDR2 sequences are LNHNV and YYDKDF.